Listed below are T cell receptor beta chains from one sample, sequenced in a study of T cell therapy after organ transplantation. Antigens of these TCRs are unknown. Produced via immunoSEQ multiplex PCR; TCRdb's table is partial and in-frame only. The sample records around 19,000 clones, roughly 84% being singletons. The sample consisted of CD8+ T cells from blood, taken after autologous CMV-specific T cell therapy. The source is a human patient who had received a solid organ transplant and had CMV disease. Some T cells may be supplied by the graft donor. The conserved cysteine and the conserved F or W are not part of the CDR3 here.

CDR3 protein: ASSFLGNEQF
V gene: TRBV5-1

CDR3 protein: ASSAGVNQPQH
V gene: TRBV9

CDR3 protein: ASSARLAGGEYEQY
V gene: TRBV5-5

CDR3 protein: ASRYGTSGLYEQY
V gene: TRBV2

CDR3 protein: ASSPQQAWTYEQY
V gene: TRBV5-5

CDR3 protein: AWASSKGAYGYT
V gene: TRBV30

CDR3 protein: ASSVGAGGQNTEAF
V gene: TRBV9

CDR3 protein: ASSLREAGGWTTNEKLF
V gene: TRBV7-9

CDR3 protein: ASSLEGLEQY
V gene: TRBV7-9

CDR3 protein: ASSLRGDEQY
V gene: TRBV28

CDR3 protein: ARKEGAGTGELF
V gene: TRBV10-2

CDR3 protein: AISGQMPEAF
V gene: TRBV10-3

CDR3 protein: ASSSWDRGSGYT
V gene: TRBV19

CDR3 protein: ASSPHRTGRLGINEKLF
V gene: TRBV14

CDR3 protein: ASSRIWGDNYGYT
V gene: TRBV27

CDR3 protein: ASSLGLGPNEQY
V gene: TRBV27

CDR3 protein: ASSLDSYNSPLH
V gene: TRBV28

CDR3 protein: ASSLLVGTEAF
V gene: TRBV5-8

CDR3 protein: ASSGGVRGETQY
V gene: TRBV7-9

CDR3 protein: ASSQQGFNYEQY
V gene: TRBV14

CDR3 protein: ASHNGNTIY
V gene: TRBV10-2

CDR3 protein: ASSLAYNGGYT
V gene: TRBV7-6

CDR3 protein: ASRQGGNSPLH
V gene: TRBV19

CDR3 protein: ASSPTSGYEQY
V gene: TRBV5-6

CDR3 protein: ASSLAPENDYGYT
V gene: TRBV28

CDR3 protein: ASSPDVGAGTGELF
V gene: TRBV27

CDR3 protein: ASSSPTGTYGYT
V gene: TRBV13

CDR3 protein: DYPGREGY
V gene: TRBV5-5

CDR3 protein: ASSQLFIVGGPGTGELF
V gene: TRBV4-3

CDR3 protein: ASSSEDGEETQY
V gene: TRBV6-5

CDR3 protein: ASSPGTNQETQY
V gene: TRBV5-1

CDR3 protein: ASSQERGGYNEQF
V gene: TRBV4-1

CDR3 protein: ASSQGHVSGNTIY
V gene: TRBV4-2

CDR3 protein: ASTWQGTEAF
V gene: TRBV5-6